These T cell receptor beta chains were read from a single sample in a study of technical replicates of blood from a handful of donors. Assay used: immunoSEQ multiplex PCR; TCRdb lists only in-frame clones, some missing. The data show tens of thousands of clones, with around 94% seen just once and 0.2% to 0.3% held by the top ten. The sample comprised T cells isolated from PBMCs. All receptors come from a human donor in good health. Both conserved end residues are part of each CDR3. The order of the fields is clone size, D gene, V gene, J gene, CDR3 protein, CDR3 DNA. D genes are given only for firm matches. Size is omitted from some rows. Given values are once, few, many or a class for expanded clones.

-	-	TRBV28	TRBJ1-3	CASSLVKASGNTIYF	TGTGCCAGCAGTTTAGTCAAAGCCTCTGGAAACACCATATATTTT
-	-	TRBV4-1	TRBJ2-1	CASSLSGDSYNEQFF	TGCGCCAGCAGCCTTAGCGGTGACTCCTACAATGAGCAGTTCTTC
-	TRBD1	TRBV9	TRBJ1-2	CASTVGQGLYGYTF	TGTGCCAGCACTGTGGGACAGGGCCTATATGGCTACACCTTC
-	-	TRBV6-1	TRBJ2-7	CASSEGRGGYEQYF	TGTGCCAGCAGTGAAGGAAGGGGAGGCTACGAGCAGTACTTC
-	TRBD2	TRBV4-1	TRBJ2-5	CASSPLGRDYFQETQYF	TGCGCCAGCAGCCCCCTGGGTCGGGACTACTTTCAAGAGACCCAGTACTTC
-	-	TRBV6-5	TRBJ1-5	CASSYSLDSNQPQHF	TGTGCCAGCAGTTACTCACTTGATAGCAATCAGCCCCAGCATTTT
-	TRBD1	TRBV11-3	TRBJ1-2	CASSRTGPVNYGYTF	TGTGCCAGCAGCCGGACAGGGCCGGTAAACTATGGCTACACCTTC
-	TRBD2	TRBV19	TRBJ2-7	CASRERGVNEQYF	TGTGCCAGTAGGGAGCGGGGGGTGAACGAGCAGTACTTC
-	TRBD1	TRBV5-4	TRBJ2-3	CASSPTGGSTQYF	TGTGCCAGCAGCCCTACAGGGGGCAGTACGCAGTATTTT
once	TRBD2	TRBV4-1	TRBJ2-1	CASSQGLAGENEQFF	TGCGCCAGCAGCCAAGGACTAGCGGGGGAAAATGAGCAGTTCTTC
-	-	TRBV4-2	TRBJ2-7	CASSQVEQEQSYEQYF	TGTGCCAGCAGCCAAGTGGAACAGGAACAGTCCTACGAGCAGTACTTC
once	TRBD2	TRBV5-1	TRBJ2-5	CASSSELAGRETQYF	TGCGCCAGCAGCTCAGAACTAGCGGGTAGAGAGACCCAGTACTTC
-	TRBD2	TRBV27	TRBJ2-7	CASSLGAGGIYEQYF	TGTGCCAGCAGTTTAGGGGCGGGGGGTATCTACGAGCAGTACTTC
-	-	TRBV19	TRBJ2-1	CASSIQGRVSLNEQFF	TGTGCCAGTAGTATCCAGGGAAGAGTGTCCTTGAATGAGCAGTTCTTC
-	TRBD1	TRBV28	TRBJ2-1	CASSLDPTGGSYNEQFF	TGTGCCAGCAGTTTAGACCCAACAGGGGGCTCCTACAATGAGCAGTTCTTC
-	TRBD2	TRBV6-4	TRBJ2-1	CASSPTSGTYNEQFF	TGTGCCAGCAGCCCCACTAGCGGGACCTACAATGAGCAGTTCTTC
-	TRBD2	TRBV6-1	TRBJ2-1	CASQRGGIDNEQFF	TGTGCCAGCCAGCGGGGGGGTATAGACAATGAGCAGTTCTTC
-	-	TRBV2	TRBJ1-4	CASSEEGGKLFF	TGTGCCAGCAGTGAAGAAGGCGGAAAACTGTTTTTT
-	TRBD2	TRBV10-3	TRBJ2-5	CAISTEIAGLGETQYF	TGTGCCATCAGTACTGAGATAGCGGGCCTCGGAGAGACCCAGTACTTC
-	-	TRBV7-2	TRBJ2-1	CASSPVMYNEQFF	TGTGCCAGCAGCCCGGTTATGTACAATGAGCAGTTCTTC
once	-	TRBV4-1	TRBJ2-7	CASSLDGSYEQYF	TGCGCCAGCAGCCTAGACGGCTCCTACGAGCAGTACTTC
-	TRBD1	TRBV4-1	TRBJ1-6	CASSPIWTGHSPLHF	TGCGCCAGCAGCCCCATATGGACAGGGCATTCACCCCTCCACTTT
-	-	TRBV9	TRBJ1-2	CASRNGGSYGYTF	TGTGCCAGCAGGAACGGGGGGTCGTATGGCTACACCTTC
-	-	TRBV21-1	TRBJ2-5	CASSKASRARQETQYF	TGTGCCAGCAGCAAGGCCAGCCGAGCGCGGCAGGAGACCCAGTACTTC
-	TRBD1	TRBV2	TRBJ1-4	CASWPAGGFEKLFF	TGTGCCAGTTGGCCGGCAGGGGGCTTTGAAAAACTGTTTTTT
-	-	TRBV4-1	TRBJ1-1	CASSQLLSERNSGKNTEAFF	TGCGCCAGCAGCCAATTACTTTCCGAGCGGAACTCGGGCAAGAACACTGAAGCTTTCTTT
-	TRBD1	TRBV28	TRBJ1-2	CASRDRGHGYTF	TGTGCCAGCAGGGACAGGGGGCATGGCTACACCTTC
-	TRBD1	TRBV7-8	TRBJ1-1	CASSRRTGGEAFF	TGTGCCAGCAGCCGTAGGACAGGGGGAGAAGCTTTCTTT
-	-	TRBV19	TRBJ1-5	CASSQGLSQPQHF	TGTGCCAGTAGTCAAGGACTCAGTCAGCCCCAGCATTTT
-	-	TRBV19	TRBJ1-2	CASLEWGRRGYTF	TGTGCCAGCCTAGAGTGGGGGCGCCGGGGCTACACCTTC
-	-	TRBV5-1	TRBJ2-5	CASSPAGLEETQYF	TGCGCCAGCAGCCCGGCGGGGTTAGAAGAGACCCAGTACTTC
-	-	TRBV19	TRBJ2-3	CASRPLATDTQYF	TGTGCCAGTAGGCCCCTAGCGACAGATACGCAGTATTTT
-	TRBD1	TRBV6-1	TRBJ1-1	CASSEPGTGWFPAEAFF	TGTGCCAGCAGTGAACCGGGGACAGGATGGTTTCCAGCTGAAGCTTTCTTT
-	TRBD1	TRBV14	TRBJ2-3	CASSHPRDRGRVGTDTQYF	TGTGCCAGCAGCCACCCCCGGGACAGGGGTCGGGTCGGCACAGATACGCAGTATTTT
-	TRBD1	TRBV10-2	TRBJ2-7	CASADPRDRDYEQYF	TGCGCCAGCGCCGACCCGAGGGACAGGGATTACGAGCAGTACTTC
-	-	TRBV4-1	TRBJ1-5	CASSQGLGVGQPQHF	TGCGCCAGCAGCCAAGGTCTCGGGGTGGGTCAGCCCCAGCATTTT
-	TRBD1	TRBV2	TRBJ1-2	CASSEGQSYGYTF	TGTGCCAGCAGTGAGGGACAGTCGTATGGCTACACCTTC
-	-	TRBV10-2	TRBJ2-7	CASSLRLVNSYEQYF	TGCGCCAGCAGTCTGAGGCTGGTTAACTCCTACGAGCAGTACTTC
-	-	TRBV14	TRBJ2-5	CASSPTNRQETQYF	TGTGCCAGCAGCCCAACAAACAGACAAGAGACCCAGTACTTC
once	TRBD2	TRBV7-3	TRBJ2-1	CASSDSGGAYNEQFF	TGTGCCAGCAGCGATAGCGGGGGTGCCTACAATGAGCAGTTCTTC
-	-	TRBV27	TRBJ2-1	CASGRVIPYNEQFF	TGTGCCAGCGGCAGGGTAATCCCCTACAATGAGCAGTTCTTC